The 25 T cell receptor beta chains listed next were all sequenced from one sample in a study of blood T cells in healthy people across ages. A second PCR of 7 to 11 cycles used a sample-barcoded 5' primer and a J-beta primer mix. TCRdb re-called the 5' RACE reads through MiXCR, storing one row per CDR3 protein. The sample includes approximately 670,000 distinct CDR3 sequences, around 43% seen only once; the top ten take around 30%. Sample: blood. These receptors were collected from a man older than 75 in good health.

This clonotype has just a few counts. This rearrangement joins TRBV20-1 to TRBJ1-2; 12 bases agree with TRBD1. V was clipped by 6 bases and J by 9 bases; unmatched bases: 14. CDR3 length: 15 residues. Germline CDR1 and CDR2: DFQATT and SNEGSKA (reference sequence). The CDR3 loop reads CSAPGQGAMRWRYTF. The CDR3 DNA sequence: TGCAGTGCCCCGGGACAGGGGGCGATGAGGTGGCGCTACACCTTC.

The V call is TRBV6-2 or TRBV6-3, the J call TRBJ2-7; 8 nucleotides align to TRBD1. The CDR3 has 15 residues. The germline gives CDR1 MNHEY, CDR2 SVGEGT. The V segment lost 5 bases and the J segment 2 bases; nucleotides outside the gene matches: 8. DNA of the CDR3: TGTGCCAGCAGTGCCGCGGGACAGGTTGCCTACGAGCAGTACTTC. It encodes CASSAAGQVAYEQYF.

V is TRBV6-5 and J is TRBJ2-7; TRBD2 matches 14 bases. The CDR3 contains 19 residues. The J segment lost 2 bases and the V segment lost 2 bases, leaving 11 bases of the junction unmatched. From germline, CDR1 is MNHEY and CDR2 SVGAGI. The CDR3: CASSYHQTSGGAFTYEQYF. As DNA, the CDR3 is TGTGCCAGCAGTTACCATCAGACTAGCGGGGGGGCCTTTACCTACGAGCAGTACTTC.

The V call is TRBV12-5, the J call TRBJ2-6; D tentatively reads TRBD1 or TRBD2 (5 bases each). The CDR3 runs 18 residues. Per germline, CDR1 LGHNT and CDR2 FRNRAP. The V and J ends lost 2 bases and 0 bases respectively, with 14 bases between them. Here the CDR3 DNA reads TGTGCTAGTGGTTTGCTCGTAGGGGACCTCTCTGGGGCCAACGTCCTGACTTTC. Translated, it gives CASGLLVGDLSGANVLTF.

This clonotype is a singleton in its sample. This clone may be a read error of a much larger clone one base away. J is TRBJ2-5 and V is TRBV5-1; D is unclear. Trimming removed 0 bases from V and 0 bases from J, with 15 bases in between. This CDR3 region has 17 residues. Looked up from germline, CDR1 is SGHRS and CDR2 is YFSETQ. The CDR3, as DNA: TGCGCCAGCAGCTTGGCTGGGGTCTCAGTGTACCAAGAGACCCAGTACTTC. Its translation: CASSLAGVSVYQETQYF.

As concerns this clonotype: One end of the junction varies from germline; a read error may be responsible. This rearrangement joins TRBV7-2 to TRBJ2-4, with D perhaps TRBD1 or TRBD2 (6 bases each). The J call is doubtful: the DNA matches TRBJ2-7 better. Germline V gene data show CDR1 as SGHTA and CDR2 as FQGNSA. CDR3 size: 15 residues. This chain's CDR3 is CAGSPIRGRTDEQYF. Here the CDR3 DNA reads TGTGCCGGCAGCCCGATTAGGGGGAGGACAGACGAGCAGTACTTC.

The chain combines TRBV7-2 with TRBJ1-2; D may be TRBD1 (5 bases). V shed 2 bases and J shed 0 bases, with 16 bases lying between them. In germline, CDR1 is SGHTA, CDR2 FQGNSA. This CDR3 comprises 17 residues. In nucleotides, the CDR3 is TGTGCCAGCAGCTTAATCCCCGGGGGATGGCCTAACTATGGCTACACCTTC. As protein: CASSLIPGGWPNYGYTF. The full variable domain, rest sourced from reference TRBV7-2 and TRBJ1-2, is GAGVSQSPSNKVTEKGKDVELRCDPISGHTALYWYRQSLGQGLEFLIYFQGNSAPDKSGLPSDRFSAERTGGSVSTLTIQRTQQEDSAVYLCASSLIPGGWPNYGYTFGSGTRLTVV.

In this sample, this clonotype turned up a few times. The rearrangement links TRBV20-1 to TRBJ2-1, with D uncertain. The length of the CDR3 is 14 residues. Germline CDR1 is DFQATT and CDR2 is SNEGSKA (reference sequence). V lost 5 bases and J lost 3, with 14 bases in between. The CDR3 DNA follows: TGCAGTGCTCGACTCCAATCCCACTACAATGAGCAGTTCTTC. It encodes CSARLQSHYNEQFF.

The chain recombines TRBV6-5 with TRBJ1-4; a weak D match, TRBD1 (5 bases). V was pared by 2 bases and J by 4 bases, with 8 bases between. Germline V lookup: CDR1 MNHEY, CDR2 SVGAGI. CDR3 length equals 14 residues. This chain's CDR3 is CASSYARDNEKLFF. The CDR3 DNA reads as TGTGCCAGCAGTTACGCCAGGGATAATGAAAAACTGTTTTTT.

As DNA, the CDR3 is TGTGCCAGCAGCTTAGAAAGAGTATTTCTATCCCCCTACGAGCAGTACTTC. The encoded protein is CASSLERVFLSPYEQYF. The rearrangement joins TRBV7-3 to TRBJ2-7; D gene uncertain. Germline V gene lookup returns CDR1 SGHTA and CDR2 FQGTGA. Between the trimmed V and J ends, which lost 2 bases and 2 bases, there was a span of 19 bases. This CDR3 has 17 residues.

The CDR3 loop is CASSESGRVTEAFF. The CDR3, as DNA: TGCGCCAGCAGTGAGTCGGGTCGCGTAACTGAAGCTTTCTTT. The V and J genes are TRBV10-1 and TRBJ1-1, with unresolved D. Germline assignment: CDR1 WNHNN and CDR2 SYGVQD (reference sequence). This CDR3 has 14 residues. The ends were cut back, 0 bases at V and 5 bases at J, with 10 bases in the middle.

In this sample, this clonotype turned up a few times. This rearrangement joins TRBV7-2 to TRBJ2-7, with D unresolved. Germline CDR1 is SGHTA and CDR2 is FQGNSA. The CDR3 has 13 amino acids. Trimming took off 5 bases at V and 3 bases at J, with 11 bases between the two ends. Here the CDR3 DNA reads TGTGCCAGCAGCGTAGGACCAAACTACGAGCAGTACTTC. This gives the protein CASSVGPNYEQYF.

A few counts support this clonotype. The V gene is TRBV6-6, the J gene TRBJ2-5; the D gene is possibly TRBD1 (6 bases). The germline gives CDR1 MNHNY, CDR2 SVGAGI (reference sequence). This CDR3 is built from 12 residues. Trimming removed 7 bases at V and 5 bases at J, with 11 bases between. This CDR3 is CASTPGVETQYF. DNA of the CDR3: TGTGCCAGCACCCCAGGGGTTGAGACCCAGTACTTC.

This clonotype has more than one count but fewer than ten. CDR3 DNA: TGTGCCAGCAGTCCCTTCGGGACAAACGAGGGAACCTACGAGCAGTACTTC. It codes for CASSPFGTNEGTYEQYF. This sequence joins TRBV27 and TRBJ2-7; tentatively, D is TRBD1 (6 bases). Trimming took off 5 bases at V and 2 bases at J, with 22 bases between the two ends. CDR1 MNHEY and CDR2 SMNVEV come from the germline V gene (reference sequence). The CDR3 length is 17 residues.

This rearrangement joins TRBV7-2 to TRBJ2-5; possible D gene TRBD2, 6 bases. The DNA end lines up better with TRBJ2-7; the J call may be wrong. The germline V gene has CDR1 SGHTA and CDR2 FQGNSA. The CDR3 covers 15 residues. The CDR3: CASSLSGGLIYEQYF. The CDR3 bases are TGTGCCAGCAGCTTAAGCGGAGGGTTGATCTACGAGCAGTACTTC.

The genes are TRBV2 and TRBJ2-7, with a weak D call TRBD1 (5 bases). This CDR3 has 14 amino acids. The V gene lost 1 base and the J gene lost 4 bases, with 11 bases spanning the gap. Germline CDR1 and CDR2: SNHLY and FYNNEI. The CDR3 DNA reads TGTGCCAGCAGTGAAGGTCAGGGAATTTACGAGCAGTACTTC. It is translated as CASSEGQGIYEQYF.

The J gene is TRBJ2-5, the V gene TRBV5-1, with D possibly called TRBD1 or TRBD2 (5 bases each). The CDR3 loop spans 15 amino acids. Between the trimmed V and J ends, which lost 5 bases and 4 bases, there was a span of 18 bases. Germline CDR1 is SGHRS and CDR2 is YFSETQ. As DNA, the CDR3 is TGCGCCAGCAGTCGGGACCCCCAAGTATCAGAGACCCAGTACTTC. This gives the protein CASSRDPQVSETQYF.

V usage is TRBV5-1 and J usage is TRBJ2-7; 9 bases are shared with TRBD1. The ends lost 4 bases at V and 5 bases at J; junction bases unmatched: 7. Germline V gene data show CDR1 as SGHRS and CDR2 as YFSETQ. The CDR3 length is 14 residues. The CDR3 DNA reads as TGCGCCAGCAGCGGGACGGACAGGGGCCACGAGCAGTACTTC. Its protein is CASSGTDRGHEQYF. Full variable domain (rest looked up from reference TRBV5-1 and TRBJ2-7): KAGVTQTPRYLIKTRGQQVTLSCSPISGHRSVSWYQQTPGQGLQFLFEYFSETQRNKGNFPGRFSGRQFSNSRSEMNVSTLELGDSALYLCASSGTDRGHEQYFGPGTRLTVT.

As concerns this clonotype: This may stem from a read error, because a much larger clone lies one nucleotide away. This chain's CDR3 is CASSPNLGTGSAKAKNIQYF. Written as DNA, the CDR3 is TGCGCCAGCAGCCCCAATCTAGGGACAGGGAGCGCCAAAGCCAAAAACATTCAGTACTTC. This rearrangement joins TRBV5-1 to TRBJ2-4; TRBD1 aligns across 9 bases. The CDR3 loop spans 20 amino acids. V lost 4 bases, J lost 0 bases, and 17 bases stayed unmatched. Germline assignment: CDR1 SGHRS and CDR2 YFSETQ.

The J gene is TRBJ1-1, the V gene TRBV5-4, with D unclear. The V end was cut by 3 bases, the J end by 8 bases, with 8 bases between. CDR1 is SGHNT, CDR2 YYREEE, per germline (reference sequence). The CDR3 covers 11 residues. The DNA of the CDR3 is TGTGCCAGCAGCTCGGACCTAGAAGCTTTCTTT. Translation: CASSSDLEAFF.

Here the CDR3 DNA reads TGTGCCAGCAGTTTTTTAGCACTAGCGGGATCTAGCACAGATACGCAGTATTTT. The encoded protein is CASSFLALAGSSTDTQYF. The V and J genes are TRBV28 and TRBJ2-3; TRBD2 agrees at 10 bases. V lost 3 bases to trimming and J lost 0 bases; unmatched junction nucleotides: 9. Germline lookup yields CDR1 MDHEN and CDR2 SYDVKM. The CDR3 runs to 18 residues.

The chain employs TRBV4-2 and TRBJ2-5; 11 bases line up with TRBD2. CDR1 is LGHNA, CDR2 YNFKEQ, per germline. CDR3 length equals 15 residues. J was trimmed by 11 bases and V by 0 bases; bases with no gene match: 8. CDR3 in DNA: TGTGCCAGCAGCCAAGAACTAGCGGGAGTGCATGAGCAGTACTTC. Protein product: CASSQELAGVHEQYF.

The rearrangement joins TRBV9 to TRBJ2-7; TRBD1 is a possible D gene (6 bases). The CDR3 extends over 14 amino acids. The V end was cut by 0 bases, the J end by 2 bases, with 9 bases between. CDR1 and CDR2 (germline): SGDLS, YYNGEE. The CDR3 here is CASSVEQGAYEQYF. CDR3 bases: TGTGCCAGCAGCGTAGAACAGGGAGCCTACGAGCAGTACTTC. The full variable domain, completed using reference TRBV9 and TRBJ2-7, is DSGVTQTPKHLITATGQRVTLRCSPRSGDLSVYWYQQSLDQGLQFLIQYYNGEERAKGNILERFSAQQFPDLHSELNLSSLELGDSALYFCASSVEQGAYEQYFGPGTRLTVT.

This chain uses TRBV11-2 with TRBJ2-7, with D maybe TRBD2 (6 bases). The CDR3 contains 14 residues. V lost 6 bases, J lost 3 bases, and 15 bases lay in between. Germline assignment: CDR1 SGHAT and CDR2 FQNNGV. The CDR3 sequence is CASSSPRRGYEQYF. The CDR3 DNA reads TGTGCCAGCAGTTCACCGCGGAGGGGCTACGAGCAGTACTTC.

The chain links TRBV7-9 to TRBJ2-1; D tentatively reads TRBD1 or TRBD2 (5 bases each). The tail of the sequence fits TRBJ2-7 better, so the J call may be wrong. The CDR3 has 16 amino acids. Germline V gene data show CDR1 as SEHNR and CDR2 as FQNEAQ (reference sequence). Here the CDR3 reads CASSFPQGPNYNEQYF. CDR3 nucleotide sequence: TGTGCCAGCAGCTTCCCTCAGGGACCTAACTACAATGAGCAGTACTTC.